The 22 T cell receptor beta chains in this list originate from one sample, sequenced in a study of T cell responses to AZD1222 COVID-19 vaccine. Here immunoSEQ multiplex PCR was the method, and the copy in TCRdb shows in-frame clones only, minus some. Of some 190,000 clones detected, roughly 94% appear once; the ten largest clones hold over 1.5%. Sequenced here: peripheral blood, sampled 28 days after the second dose of the MenACWY control vaccine. These receptors were obtained from an adult who received the MenACWY meningococcal vaccine as a control.

The chain combines TRBV28 with TRBJ1-5, with 7 bases matching TRBD1. V dropped 9 bases and J dropped 4; count of bases not matched to a gene: 3. CDR3 length equals 12 residues. Germline V lookup: CDR1 MDHEN, CDR2 SYDVKM. As DNA, the CDR3 is TGTGCCAGTCTGACAGGGAATCAGCCCCAGCATTTT. Amino acids: CASLTGNQPQHF. The full variable domain, in which reference TRBV28 and TRBJ1-5 provide the parts outside the CDR3, is DVKVTQSSRYLVKRTGEKVFLECVQDMDHENMFWYRQDPGLGLRLIYFSYDVKMKEKGDIPEGYSVSREKKERFSLILESASTNQTSMYLCASLTGNQPQHFGDGTRLSIL.

The J gene is TRBJ1-1, the V gene TRBV6-2 or TRBV6-3; D is possibly TRBD1 (6 bases). The V gene's germline CDR1 is MNHEY and CDR2 SVGEGT. CDR3 size: 14 residues. V dropped 2 bases and J dropped 3 bases, with 10 bases sitting between them. CDR3 residues: CASSYQRGHTEAFF. The CDR3 DNA reads as TGTGCCAGCAGTTACCAACGGGGGCACACTGAAGCTTTCTTT.

Of note for this clone: The same CDR3 arises from other DNA sequences in this sample as well. The V call is TRBV9, the J call TRBJ1-3, with D maybe TRBD1 (5 bases). Germline assignment: CDR1 SGDLS and CDR2 YYNGEE. The V end was cut by 0 bases, the J end by 4 bases, with 8 bases between. The CDR3 spans 14 residues. Written as DNA, the CDR3 is TGTGCCAGCAGCGTAGCAGGGTCAGGAAACACCATATATTTT. Protein sequence: CASSVAGSGNTIYF.

Note on this clone: Other DNA sequences of this sample code for an identical CDR3. The chain joins TRBV7-9 to TRBJ1-1; unclear D gene. This CDR3 has 15 amino acids. The V and J ends lost 1 base and 0 bases respectively, with 9 bases between them. The germline CDR1 and CDR2 sequences are SEHNR and FQNEAQ (reference sequence). The CDR3 is CASSLVSGMNTEAFF. The CDR3 nucleotides are TGTGCCAGCAGCTTAGTCTCAGGTATGAACACTGAAGCTTTCTTT.

V and J are TRBV7-3 and TRBJ2-6; 11 bases agree with TRBD1. There are 18 residues in the CDR3. The germline V gene encodes CDR1 SGHTA and CDR2 FQGTGA. Germline trimming cut 3 bases from V and 4 bases from J; bases unmatched to any gene: 8. The CDR3 nucleotides are TGTGCCAGCAGCTTTTCTGGACAGGGGGCAACAGGGGCCAACGTCCTGACTTTC. Translation gives CASSFSGQGATGANVLTF.

The chain has TRBV14 and TRBJ2-2; tentatively, D is TRBD1 (5 bases). The CDR3 sequence is 17 residues long. Germline V lookup: CDR1 SGHDN, CDR2 FVKESK. V lost 0 bases, J lost 0 bases, and 11 bases lay in between. The CDR3 sequence: CASSQDITGANTGELFF. The CDR3 DNA sequence: TGTGCCAGCAGCCAAGATATAACAGGAGCGAACACCGGGGAGCTGTTTTTT.

On this clone itself: The junction departs from the called germline gene at one end, perhaps through a read error. The chain links TRBV6-2 or TRBV6-3 to TRBJ2-7; D not certain. Germline assignment: CDR1 MNHEY and CDR2 SVGEGT. The CDR3 sequence is 14 residues long. The DNA of the CDR3 is TGTGCCAGCAGTTATGTGACAATATCCTCCGAGCAGTACTTC. It yields the protein CASSYVTISSEQYF.

This rearrangement joins TRBV27 to TRBJ1-6, with 10 bases matching TRBD1. From germline, CDR1 is MNHEY and CDR2 SMNVEV (reference sequence). The CDR3 is 18 amino acids. The V gene end was trimmed by 0 bases and the J gene end by 7 bases; junction bases not matched to a gene: 9. CDR3 sequence (DNA): TGTGCCAGCAGTTTATCGATTGGGACAGGGGTCACCAATTCACCCCTCCACTTT. Its translation: CASSLSIGTGVTNSPLHF.

The chain combines TRBV7-2 with TRBJ2-7, with a weak D call TRBD1 (6 bases). Germline values: CDR1 SGHTA, CDR2 FQGNSA. The V gene lost 9 bases and the J gene lost 3 bases, with 27 bases spanning the gap. This CDR3 comprises 17 residues. The CDR3 nucleotides are TGTGCCAGAAAAGACAGGCTAGATTACTCACCCCACTACGAGCAGTACTTC. Protein product: CARKDRLDYSPHYEQYF.

The chain is built from TRBV5-5 and TRBJ2-5, with D possibly being TRBD1 (6 bases). Germline CDR1 reads SGHKS; CDR2 reads YYEKEE (reference sequence). The CDR3 is 15 amino acids. V lost 3 bases and J 4 bases, leaving 16 bases between the germline ends. The CDR3 coding sequence is TGTGCCAGCAGCTGGGCCTCAGGGGTTTCAGAGACCCAGTACTTC. This translates into CASSWASGVSETQYF.

This clone has only one observation. The chain couples TRBV7-9 to TRBJ2-2, with D unresolved. The CDR3 has 12 residues. Germline CDR1 reads SEHNR; CDR2 reads FQNEAQ (reference sequence). V lost 4 bases, J lost 4 bases, and 4 bases lay in between. The DNA for the CDR3 is TGTGCCAGCAGCTGGGTCACCGGGGAGCTGTTTTTT. This translates into CASSWVTGELFF.

The V and J genes are TRBV9 and TRBJ2-5; the D call may be TRBD1 or TRBD2 (5 bases each). Deletions cut 4 bases from V and 1 base from J, with 14 bases between. The CDR3 covers 15 residues. CDR1 SGDLS and CDR2 YYNGEE come from the germline V gene. CDR3 sequence (DNA): TGTGCCAGCAGCCCACACATGGGACCCCAAGAGACCCAGTACTTC. Protein sequence: CASSPHMGPQETQYF.

The chain uses TRBV6-5 and TRBJ1-2; D gene uncertain. V was pared by 2 bases and J by 7 bases, with 11 bases between. CDR3 size: 13 residues. Germline assignment: CDR1 MNHEY and CDR2 SVGAGI. The CDR3 sequence: CASSYEEGGGYTF. The CDR3 DNA follows: TGTGCCAGCAGTTACGAAGAGGGAGGTGGCTACACCTTC.

This chain joins TRBV11-3 and TRBJ2-4, with 7 bases identical to TRBD1. The J segment lost 7 bases and the V segment lost 1 base, leaving 7 bases of the junction unmatched. The V gene's germline CDR1 is SGHNT and CDR2 YENEEA. The CDR3 runs to 15 residues. The DNA for the CDR3 is TGTGCCAGCAGCTTAGGACAGGGTCAGGCGAACATTCAGTACTTC. Its protein is CASSLGQGQANIQYF.

This rearrangement joins TRBV4-2 to TRBJ1-2; D is unresolved. Per germline, CDR1 LGHNA and CDR2 YNFKEQ. This CDR3 has 14 residues. The V end lost 0 bases, the J end lost 4 bases, and 9 bases lay between the germline ends. The DNA of the CDR3 is TGTGCCAGCAGCCAAGAACGCGGGAGCTATGGCTACACCTTC. Protein product: CASSQERGSYGYTF.

V and J are TRBV2 and TRBJ1-5, with unresolved D. The CDR3 runs to 13 residues. Germline V gene data show CDR1 as SNHLY and CDR2 as FYNNEI. Trimming left V 6 bases short and J 0 bases short, with 6 bases between. The DNA of the CDR3 is TGTGCCAGCAGGCAGTATAGCAATCAGCCCCAGCATTTT. Its translation is CASRQYSNQPQHF.

This chain connects TRBV6-1 to TRBJ1-1; D unresolved. The V end was cut by 1 base, the J end by 0 bases, with 9 bases between. The germline V gene has CDR1 MNHNS and CDR2 SASEGT. The CDR3 extends over 15 amino acids. The CDR3 sequence is CASSEDLRMNTEAFF. The CDR3 DNA reads TGTGCCAGCAGTGAAGATTTAAGGATGAACACTGAAGCTTTCTTT.

The chain has TRBV9 and TRBJ2-2, with a weak D call TRBD1 (5 bases). The length of the CDR3 is 15 residues. V lost 0 bases and J lost 7, with 13 bases in between. Per the germline V gene, CDR1 is SGDLS and CDR2 is YYNGEE. DNA for the CDR3: TGTGCCAGCAGCGTAGGGGGCTTAGGGAACGGGGAGCTGTTTTTT. Amino acid sequence: CASSVGGLGNGELFF.

CDR3 amino acids: CASSLYMGENQPQHF. CDR3 sequence (DNA): TGTGCCAGTAGTCTTTACATGGGAGAAAATCAGCCCCAGCATTTT. This chain links TRBV19 with TRBJ1-5; D gene uncertain. Trimming removed 5 bases at V and 4 bases at J, with 15 bases between. Looked up from germline, CDR1 is LNHDA and CDR2 is SQIVND (reference sequence). The CDR3 has 15 residues.

V usage is TRBV6-5 and J usage is TRBJ2-7; D is possibly TRBD1 (6 bases). Trimming pared 7 bases from V and 3 bases from J, leaving 16 bases between. This CDR3 contains 14 residues. CDR1 MNHEY and CDR2 SVGAGI come from the germline V gene. The CDR3 DNA reads TGTGCCAGCAACGAACGGGGACATAACTACGAGCAGTACTTC. Its protein is CASNERGHNYEQYF.

V and J are TRBV5-1 and TRBJ1-2; 9 bases align to TRBD1. J gave up 8 bases and V 4 bases, and 3 bases lay outside the gene matches. Germline CDR1 is SGHRS and CDR2 is YFSETQ. The CDR3 totals 12 residues. The CDR3 reads CASSRTGDGYTF. CDR3 nucleotides: TGCGCCAGCAGCAGGACAGGGGACGGCTACACCTTC.

The chain employs TRBV3-1 (or the pseudogene TRBV3-2) and TRBJ1-2; D gene uncertain. The CDR3 covers 14 residues. CDR1 and CDR2 (germline): LGHDT, YNNKEL (reference sequence). Trimming shortened V by 0 bases and J by 6 bases, and 11 bases separated the two germline ends. The CDR3 spells CASSQDVRPNGYTF. The CDR3 nucleotides are TGTGCCAGCAGCCAAGACGTCCGGCCAAATGGCTACACCTTC.